Detailed here is one TCR beta chain. The source of the sample is a study of control samples from healthy donors and cancer patients. TCRdb's copy holds only in-frame clones and misses some; the assay was immunoSEQ multiplex PCR. Altogether about 190,000 clones are present, about 93% being singletons, with the ten largest covering about 1.5%. The CDR3 contains 12 residues. Germline V lookup: CDR1 MNHEY, CDR2 SVGAGI. Deletions cut 6 bases from V and 7 bases from J, with 12 bases between. The receptor was derived from a young man in good health. Material: blood. This chain joins TRBV6-5 and TRBJ1-2, with D perhaps matching TRBD1 (5 bases). The DNA for the CDR3 is TGTGCCAGCAGCTCCCGGGACTCTGGCTACACCTTC. It yields the protein CASSSRDSGYTF.